This TCR beta chain was sequenced during a study of OX40 agonist ivuxolimab in advanced cancers. The wider study: Earlier treatment with anti-PD-1, anti-PD-L1 or anti-CTLA-4 was permitted, and approximately 38% had received some.

J gave up 8 bases and V 5 bases, and 8 bases lay outside the gene matches. The CDR3 loop spans 15 amino acids. Germline assignment: CDR1 LGHNA and CDR2 YNFKEQ. Drawing of blood for sampling happened at baseline, at cycle 4 day 1, and at cycle 7 day 1. Only in-frame clones appear in the TCRdb table, and some are missing; sequencing was by immunoSEQ multiplex PCR. The sample shows about 18,000 clones, 70% to 80% of them seen only once. The rearrangement links TRBV4-2 to TRBJ2-7, with TRBD2 identical over 14 bases. This specimen consisted of CD4+ or CD8+ T cells sorted from blood, obtained in a trial of the OX40 agonist ivuxolimab. The clonotype was recovered from an adult with an advanced solid tumor such as melanoma, head and neck, liver or kidney cancer. CDR3: CASSLSGTSGSQQYF. The CDR3 nucleotides read TGTGCCAGCAGCTTGTCCGGGACTAGCGGGAGCCAGCAGTACTTC.